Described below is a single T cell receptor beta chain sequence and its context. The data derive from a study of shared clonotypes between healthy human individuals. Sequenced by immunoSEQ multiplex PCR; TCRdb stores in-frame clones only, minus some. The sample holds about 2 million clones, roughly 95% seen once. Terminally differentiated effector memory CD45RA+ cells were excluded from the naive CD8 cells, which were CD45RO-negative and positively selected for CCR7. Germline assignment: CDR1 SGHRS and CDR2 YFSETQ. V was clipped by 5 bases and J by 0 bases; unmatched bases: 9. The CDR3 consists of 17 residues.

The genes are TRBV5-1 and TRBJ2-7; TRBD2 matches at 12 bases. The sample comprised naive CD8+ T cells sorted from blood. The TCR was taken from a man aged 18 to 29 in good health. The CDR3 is CASRADGLAGSSYEQYF. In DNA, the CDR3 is TGCGCCAGCAGGGCGGACGGACTAGCGGGGAGCTCCTACGAGCAGTACTTC.